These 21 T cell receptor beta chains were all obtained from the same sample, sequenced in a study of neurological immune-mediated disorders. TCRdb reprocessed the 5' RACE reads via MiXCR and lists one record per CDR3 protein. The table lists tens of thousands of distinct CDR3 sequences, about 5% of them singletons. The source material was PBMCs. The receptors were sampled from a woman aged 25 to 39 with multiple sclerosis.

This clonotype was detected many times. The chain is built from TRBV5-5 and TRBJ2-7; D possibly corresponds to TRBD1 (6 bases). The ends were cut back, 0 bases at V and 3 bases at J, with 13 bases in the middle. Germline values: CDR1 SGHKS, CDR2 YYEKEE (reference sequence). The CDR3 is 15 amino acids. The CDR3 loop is CASSLVRTARYEQYF. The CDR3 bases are TGTGCCAGCAGCTTGGTAAGGACAGCACGCTACGAGCAGTACTTC.

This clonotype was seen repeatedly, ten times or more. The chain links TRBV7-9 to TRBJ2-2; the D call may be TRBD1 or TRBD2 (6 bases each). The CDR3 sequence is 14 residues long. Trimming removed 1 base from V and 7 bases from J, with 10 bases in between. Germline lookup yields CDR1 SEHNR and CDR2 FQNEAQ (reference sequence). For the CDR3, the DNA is TGTGCCAGCAGCTTAGACAGGGAGGACGGGGAGCTGTTTTTT. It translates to CASSLDREDGELFF.

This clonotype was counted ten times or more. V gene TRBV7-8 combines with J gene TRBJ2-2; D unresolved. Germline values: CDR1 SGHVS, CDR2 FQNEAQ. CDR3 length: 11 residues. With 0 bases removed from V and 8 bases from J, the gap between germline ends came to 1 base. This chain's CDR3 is CASSLAGELFF. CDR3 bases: TGTGCCAGCAGCTTAGCGGGGGAGCTGTTTTTT.

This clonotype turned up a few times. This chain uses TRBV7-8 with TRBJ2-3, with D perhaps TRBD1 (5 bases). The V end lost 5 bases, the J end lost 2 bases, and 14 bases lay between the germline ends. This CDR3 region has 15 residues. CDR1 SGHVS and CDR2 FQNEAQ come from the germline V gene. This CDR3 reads CASSTRTQLTDTQYF. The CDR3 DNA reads TGTGCCAGCAGCACCCGGACACAGCTCACAGATACGCAGTATTTT.

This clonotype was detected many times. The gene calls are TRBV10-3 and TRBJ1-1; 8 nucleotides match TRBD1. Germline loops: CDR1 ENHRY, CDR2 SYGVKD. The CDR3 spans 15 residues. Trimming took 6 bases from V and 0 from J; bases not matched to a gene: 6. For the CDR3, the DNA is TGTGCCATCAGGGAACGACAGGGGATGAACACTGAAGCTTTCTTT. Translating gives CAIRERQGMNTEAFF.

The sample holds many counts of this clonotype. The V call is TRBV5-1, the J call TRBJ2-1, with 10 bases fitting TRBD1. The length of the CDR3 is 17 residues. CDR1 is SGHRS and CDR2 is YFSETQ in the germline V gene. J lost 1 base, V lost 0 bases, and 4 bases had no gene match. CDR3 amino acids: CASSLGAGQGSYNEQFF. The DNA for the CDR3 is TGCGCCAGCAGCTTGGGAGCGGGACAGGGGTCCTACAATGAGCAGTTCTTC.

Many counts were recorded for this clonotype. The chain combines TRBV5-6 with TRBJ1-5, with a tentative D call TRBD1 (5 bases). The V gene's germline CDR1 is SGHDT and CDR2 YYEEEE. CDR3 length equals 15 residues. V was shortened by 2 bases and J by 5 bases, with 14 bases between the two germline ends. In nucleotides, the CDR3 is TGTGCCAGCAGCTTTACCAGGGAAAAGGATCAGCCCCAGCATTTT. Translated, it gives CASSFTREKDQPQHF.

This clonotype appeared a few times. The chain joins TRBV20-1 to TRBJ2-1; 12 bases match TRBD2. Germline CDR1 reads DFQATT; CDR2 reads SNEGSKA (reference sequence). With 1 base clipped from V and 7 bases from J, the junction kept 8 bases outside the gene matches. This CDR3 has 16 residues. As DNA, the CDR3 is TGCAGTGCTAGAGTCGCTAGCGGGGGGGCCTTTAATGAGCAGTTCTTC. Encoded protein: CSARVASGGAFNEQFF.

DNA for the CDR3: TGCAGTGCTAGAGATCGAAAGGGGGACTCCTACAATGAGCAGTTCTTC. The encoded protein is CSARDRKGDSYNEQFF. This chain uses TRBV20-1 with TRBJ2-1, with D perhaps matching TRBD1 (6 bases). The length of the CDR3 is 16 residues. Trimming cost V 0 bases and J 0 bases, with 12 bases left between them. Germline CDR1 and CDR2: DFQATT and SNEGSKA (reference sequence).

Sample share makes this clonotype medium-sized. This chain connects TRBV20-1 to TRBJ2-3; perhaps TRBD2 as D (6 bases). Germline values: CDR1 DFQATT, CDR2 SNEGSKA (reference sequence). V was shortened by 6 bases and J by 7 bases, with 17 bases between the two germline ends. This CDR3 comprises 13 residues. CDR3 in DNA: TGCAGTGCCATCTTATCCGGGGGAAATACGCAGTATTTT. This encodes CSAILSGGNTQYF.

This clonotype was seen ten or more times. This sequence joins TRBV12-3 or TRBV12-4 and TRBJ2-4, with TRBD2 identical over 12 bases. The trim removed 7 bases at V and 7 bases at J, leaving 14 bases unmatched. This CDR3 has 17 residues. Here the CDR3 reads CASTRALAGGPGNIQYF. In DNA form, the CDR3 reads TGTGCCAGCACCCGAGCCCTAGCGGGAGGGCCTGGTAACATTCAGTACTTC.

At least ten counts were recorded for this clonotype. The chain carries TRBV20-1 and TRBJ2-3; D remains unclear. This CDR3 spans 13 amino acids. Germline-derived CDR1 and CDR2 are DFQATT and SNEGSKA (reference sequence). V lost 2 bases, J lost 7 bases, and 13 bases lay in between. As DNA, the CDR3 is TGCAGTGCTAGAAACACCCATGAGAATACGCAGTATTTT. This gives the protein CSARNTHENTQYF.

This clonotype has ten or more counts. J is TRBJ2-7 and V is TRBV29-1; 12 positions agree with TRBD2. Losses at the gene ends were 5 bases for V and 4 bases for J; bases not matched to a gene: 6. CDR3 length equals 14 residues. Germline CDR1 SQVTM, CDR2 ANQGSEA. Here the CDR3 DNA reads TGCAGCGTTACTAGCGGGAGGATATTTTACGAGCAGTACTTC. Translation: CSVTSGRIFYEQYF.

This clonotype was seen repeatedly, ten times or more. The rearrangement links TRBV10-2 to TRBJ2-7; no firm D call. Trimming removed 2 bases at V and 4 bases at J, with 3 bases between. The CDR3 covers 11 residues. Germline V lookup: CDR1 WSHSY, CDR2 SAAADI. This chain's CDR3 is CASSEVYEQYF. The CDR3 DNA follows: TGCGCCAGCAGTGAGGTGTACGAGCAGTACTTC.

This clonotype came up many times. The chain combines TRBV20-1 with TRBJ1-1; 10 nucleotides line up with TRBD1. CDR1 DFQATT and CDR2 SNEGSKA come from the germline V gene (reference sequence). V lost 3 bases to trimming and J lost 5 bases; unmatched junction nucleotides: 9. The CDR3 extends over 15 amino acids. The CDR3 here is CSASRGQGSRTEAFF. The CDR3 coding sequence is TGCAGTGCTAGTCGGGGACAGGGGAGTAGAACTGAAGCTTTCTTT.

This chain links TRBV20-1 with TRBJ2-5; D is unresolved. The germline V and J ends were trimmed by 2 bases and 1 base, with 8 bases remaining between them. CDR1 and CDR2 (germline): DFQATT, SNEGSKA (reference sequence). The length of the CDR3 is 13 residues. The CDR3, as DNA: TGCAGTGCTAGATTACGGGTCCAAGAGACCCAGTACTTC. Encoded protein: CSARLRVQETQYF.

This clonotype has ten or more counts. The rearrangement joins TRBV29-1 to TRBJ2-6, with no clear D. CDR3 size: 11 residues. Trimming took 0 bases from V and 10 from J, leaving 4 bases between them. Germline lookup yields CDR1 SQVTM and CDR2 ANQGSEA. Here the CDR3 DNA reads TGCAGCGTTGAAGATGTGAACGTCCTGACTTTC. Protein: CSVEDVNVLTF.

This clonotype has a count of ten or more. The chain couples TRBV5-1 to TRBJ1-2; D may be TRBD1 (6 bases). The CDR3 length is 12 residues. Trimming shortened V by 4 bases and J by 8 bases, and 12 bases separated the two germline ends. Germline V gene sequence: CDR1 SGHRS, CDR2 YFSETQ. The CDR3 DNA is TGCGCCAGCAGCGAACAGGGTTACGGCTACACCTTC. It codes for CASSEQGYGYTF.

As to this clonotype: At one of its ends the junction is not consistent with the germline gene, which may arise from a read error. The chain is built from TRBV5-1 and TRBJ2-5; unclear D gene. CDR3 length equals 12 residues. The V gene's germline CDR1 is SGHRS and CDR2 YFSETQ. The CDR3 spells CDSSKNQETQYF. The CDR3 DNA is TGCGACAGCAGTAAGAACCAAGAGACCCAGTACTTC.

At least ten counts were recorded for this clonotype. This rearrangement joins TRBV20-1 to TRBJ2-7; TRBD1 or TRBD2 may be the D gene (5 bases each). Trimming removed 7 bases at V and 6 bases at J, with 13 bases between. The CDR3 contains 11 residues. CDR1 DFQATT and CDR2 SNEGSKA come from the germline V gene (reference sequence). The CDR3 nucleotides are TGCAGTGGGGGGTTCGGAGGCGAGCAGTACTTC. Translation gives CSGGFGGEQYF.

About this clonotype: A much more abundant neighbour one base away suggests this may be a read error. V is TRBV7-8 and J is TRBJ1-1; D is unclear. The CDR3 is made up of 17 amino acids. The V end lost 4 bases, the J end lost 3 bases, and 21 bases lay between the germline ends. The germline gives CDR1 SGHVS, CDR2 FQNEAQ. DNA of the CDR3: TGTGCCAGCAGCTCACTCACCCGCCTGAGACGCGACACTGAAGCTTTCTTT. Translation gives CASSSLTRLRRDTEAFF.